The source of this TCR beta chain is a study of metastatic and nonmetastatic thyroid tumors. Study-level information: Peripheral blood and tumor or nodule samples from malignant and benign thyroid patients were compared. General observations from the study: It was reported that TCR beta diversity was significantly higher in malignant thyroid tumors than benign nodules, in blood and tumor.

Details on this clone: The antigen remains undetermined.

In the study's own analysis: Built for papillary thyroid cancer, a distant-metastasis classifier drew on CDR3 differences across clinicopathological groups. TCRdb re-analyzed the PCR reads through MiXCR. The V and J calls come from TCRdb's annotation, not from the publication. The sample yields 64,000 or so clones, 15% to 20% seen once. Germline assignment: CDR1 DFQATT and CDR2 SNEGSKA (reference sequence). There are 14 residues in the CDR3. Trimming removed 5 bases from V and 9 bases from J, with 23 bases in between. Thyroid surgery had not been preceded by any treatment in any patient. The material sequenced was blood. This receptor was obtained from a male donor with papillary thyroid cancer or a benign thyroid nodule (not recorded which). Some clones in this sample may be carry-over from other donors' samples. The chain recombines TRBV20-1 with TRBJ2-7; D may be TRBD1 or TRBD2 (6 bases each). The CDR3 reads CSAGGQRAYVGQYF. The CDR3 nucleotides are TGCAGTGCTGGGGGGCAGAGAGCCTACGTAGGGCAGTACTTC.